The source of this T cell receptor beta chain is a study of blood T cell repertoires in COVID-19 (dated by TCRdb to 2018 to 2021). With regard to the full study: The collaborator samples originated in the United States, Italy and Spain and spanned the acute and convalescent phases of COVID-19. Deeply sampled blood TCRbeta repertoires from subjects exposed to, actively infected with, or recovered from COVID-19 were included in the dataset. The material from the prospective study consisted of cDNA or gDNA derived from T cells, B-cell-depleted T cells, or PBMCs. Sample metadata almost always included a de-identified subject ID, COVID-19 status, age in years and sex. Where available, HLA class I and class II types were obtained from metadata supplied by the sample provider rather than from assay-based typing. The repertoires were made available in a free public database intended to serve as a resource for research on the immune response to SARS-CoV-2. Samples were obtained from the ongoing ImmuneRACE study (first 160 participants) and from over 1,000 subjects provided by 6 global collaborators. Beyond this particular receptor, the publication reports: How much clinical and demographic metadata was included differed by source and by participant, and the metadata was provided uncurated.

TCRbeta CDR3 regions were amplified from genomic DNA by means of the immunoSEQ Assay, a bias-controlled multiplex PCR. In the original analysis: Nucleated cell counts per sample were estimated from amplification of reference gene primers within the assay. To quantify the absolute abundance of each unique TCRbeta CDR3 rearrangement, sequence reads were collapsed and filtered. Productive Simpson clonality was computed per sample as the square root of Simpson's diversity index over productive rearrangements. In TCRdb, the immuneACCESS table is reduced to in-frame sequences with V and J assigned. These tables do not hold every clone; where another copy was compared, an unresolved V gene accounts for under half, and the others remain unexplained. Clonal size and the V and J genes are those of that table, whereas D and trimming came from the DNA. Across this sample there are 200,000 to 250,000 clones, with about 80% seen only once. The top ten constitute roughly 3% of the sample.

A word on this clone: Its recognized antigen is unknown. Nothing much larger sits one base from this clone, and base qualities are not available.

Looking up the germline V gene yields CDR1 MRHNA and CDR2 SNTAGT. Taken from cysteine to phenylalanine, the CDR3 has 14 residues. The only DNA kept is the CDR3, 42 bases in frame from the first base. V and J lose 0 bases and 2 bases, and a span of 7 bases separates them. A second Seattle source provided samples from volunteer blood donors who had recovered from COVID-19. Whole blood was collected in K2EDTA tubes by collaborating institutions according to the institutions' own protocols. For TCRbeta analysis, collaborators shipped samples in one of three forms: frozen whole blood, isolated PBMCs, or DNA extracted from either of those sample types.

The chain was built from TRBV6-4 and TRBJ1-2, with a weak D call of TRBD1 (5 bases match). This clonotype was sampled from a woman aged 25-40 years who had recovered from COVID-19. The sequenced material came from peripheral blood. The CDR3 is CASSDSRGNYGYTF. The DNA sequence reads TGTGCCAGCAGTGACTCACGGGGGAACTATGGCTACACCTTC.